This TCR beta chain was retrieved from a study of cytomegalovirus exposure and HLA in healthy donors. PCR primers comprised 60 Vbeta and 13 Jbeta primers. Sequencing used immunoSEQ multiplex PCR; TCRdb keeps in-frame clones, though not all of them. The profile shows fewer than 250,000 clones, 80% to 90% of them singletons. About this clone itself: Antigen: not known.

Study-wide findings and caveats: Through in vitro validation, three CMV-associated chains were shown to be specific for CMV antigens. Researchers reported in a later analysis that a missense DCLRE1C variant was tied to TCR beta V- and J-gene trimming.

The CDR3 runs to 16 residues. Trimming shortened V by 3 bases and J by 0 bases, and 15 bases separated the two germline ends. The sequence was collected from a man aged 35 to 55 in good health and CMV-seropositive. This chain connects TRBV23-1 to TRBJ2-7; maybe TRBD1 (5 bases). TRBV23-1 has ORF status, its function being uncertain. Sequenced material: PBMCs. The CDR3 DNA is TGCGCCAGCAGTCAGAGTTTGACAGCCCACTCCTACGAGCAGTACTTC. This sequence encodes CASSQSLTAHSYEQYF.